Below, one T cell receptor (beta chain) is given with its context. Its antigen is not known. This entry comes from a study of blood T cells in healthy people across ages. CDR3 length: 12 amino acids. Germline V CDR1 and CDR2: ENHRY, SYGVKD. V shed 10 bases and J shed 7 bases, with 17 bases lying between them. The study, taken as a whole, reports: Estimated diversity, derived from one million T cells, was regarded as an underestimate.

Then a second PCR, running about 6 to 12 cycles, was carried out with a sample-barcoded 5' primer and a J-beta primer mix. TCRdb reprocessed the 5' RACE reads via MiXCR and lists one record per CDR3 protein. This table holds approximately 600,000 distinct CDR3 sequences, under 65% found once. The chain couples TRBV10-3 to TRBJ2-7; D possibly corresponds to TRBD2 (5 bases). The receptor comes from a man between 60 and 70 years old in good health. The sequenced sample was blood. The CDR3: CATGSTRGEQYF. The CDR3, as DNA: TGTGCCACCGGAAGTACCCGGGGAGAGCAGTACTTC.